The next 6 T cell receptor beta chains were all read from a single sample in a study of long-term antiretroviral therapy in people with HIV. Version v3.0 of the immunoSEQ assay ran at survey level. This table comes from immunoSEQ multiplex PCR, and its TCRdb copy is limited to in-frame clones, with some not included. The repertoire includes under 40,000 clones, roughly 81% of them detected once, and 4.5% to 5% sits in the top ten. Material: unsorted PBMCs, obtained roughly 2.9 years before starting antiretroviral therapy. These receptors were taken from a woman younger than 45 with HIV.

The V and J genes are TRBV19 and TRBJ2-3, with TRBD2 matching 9 bases. This CDR3 comprises 15 residues. V shed 1 base, J shed 4 bases, and the junction held 3 bases outside the gene matches. The germline CDR1 and CDR2 sequences are LNHDA and SQIVND (reference sequence). The CDR3 loop is CASSIVAGEADTQYF. The CDR3 DNA is TGTGCCAGTAGTATAGTAGCGGGGGAGGCAGATACGCAGTATTTT.

This clone was detected a few times. The chain employs TRBV11-3 and TRBJ2-7, with D possibly matching TRBD1 (5 bases). Germline CDR1 SGHNT, CDR2 YENEEA. The CDR3 has 14 amino acids. Trimming pared 5 bases from V and 2 bases from J, leaving 13 bases between. The CDR3 sequence: CASSLRAVTYEQYF. DNA of the CDR3: TGTGCCAGCAGCCTCAGGGCGGTGACCTACGAGCAGTACTTC.

This sequence joins TRBV20-1 and TRBJ2-1; D not resolved. This CDR3 comprises 10 residues. V lost 1 base and J lost 9, with 4 bases in between. Per the germline V gene, CDR1 is DFQATT and CDR2 is SNEGSKA (reference sequence). This CDR3 is CSARGGEQFF. The DNA of the CDR3 is TGCAGTGCTAGAGGGGGTGAGCAGTTCTTC.

The chain recombines TRBV10-3 with TRBJ1-3, with D possibly TRBD1 on 6 matching bases. V lost 2 bases and J lost 0, with 11 bases in between. Germline CDR1 and CDR2: ENHRY and SYGVKD. CDR3 length: 16 amino acids. CDR3 sequence reads: CAISETGPFSGNTIYF. CDR3 DNA: TGTGCCATCAGTGAGACAGGGCCTTTCTCTGGAAACACCATATATTTT.

This clone was recorded once. This chain uses TRBV5-5 with TRBJ2-7; 14 bases line up with TRBD2. Germline V gene data show CDR1 as SGHKS and CDR2 as YYEKEE (reference sequence). Losses at the gene ends were 0 bases for V and 4 bases for J; bases not matched to a gene: 3. The CDR3 runs 16 residues. The CDR3 DNA sequence: TGTGCCAGCAGCTTGGAGGGACTAGCGGGGGTATACGAGCAGTACGTC. Translating it yields CASSLEGLAGVYEQYV.

V gene TRBV9 combines with J gene TRBJ2-3, with D unresolved. Trimming took 2 bases from V and 1 from J, leaving 5 bases between them. CDR3 length equals 13 residues. Germline CDR1 SGDLS, CDR2 YYNGEE. The CDR3 bases are TGTGCCAGCAGCGTTTCGGGCACAGATACGCAGTATTTT. The encoded protein is CASSVSGTDTQYF.